The present entry profiles one TCR beta chain with its context. Its antigen is currently unknown. Alongside a J-beta primer mix, a sample-barcoded 5' primer served in a second PCR lasting about 7 to 12 cycles. TCRdb reanalysed the 5' RACE reads using MiXCR and keeps one entry per CDR3 protein. Here the sample spans fewer than 800,000 distinct CDR3 sequences, approximately 25% being singletons. Every donor gave approximately 10 milliliters of peripheral blood. These data come from a study of blood T cells in healthy people across ages. Broader study findings: Higher naive T cell percentage went strongly together with higher TCR beta diversity.

The V gene's germline CDR1 is MGHRA and CDR2 YSYEKL. Trimming took 0 bases from V and 7 from J, leaving 19 bases between them. CDR3 length: 16 amino acids. In addition, the sample was reused for a study of T cells of mothers and their children.

Sequencing used blood. The receptor was isolated from a boy younger than 18 in good health. The rearrangement joins TRBV4-1 to TRBJ2-7, with D possibly being TRBD1 (5 bases). CDR3 sequence: CASSQDPQGVVWEQYF. Here the CDR3 DNA reads TGCGCCAGCAGCCAAGATCCCCAGGGTGTGGTATGGGAGCAGTACTTC.